This is a list of T cell receptor beta chains from one sample in a study of OX40 agonist ivuxolimab in advanced cancers. Produced via immunoSEQ multiplex PCR; TCRdb's table is partial and in-frame only. The sample includes roughly 62,000 clones, approximately 82% seen only once; the top ten take 2.4%. This specimen consisted of CD4+ or CD8+ T cells sorted from blood, obtained in a trial of the OX40 agonist ivuxolimab. The receptors stem from an adult with an advanced solid tumor such as melanoma, head and neck, liver or kidney cancer. CDR3s include the opening cysteine and the closing phenylalanine or tryptophan.

J	length	V	CDR3
TRBJ1-4	14	TRBV5-5	CASSLWQRNEKLFF
TRBJ1-2	14	TRBV4-1	CASSQSTGGVGYTF
TRBJ2-7	12	TRBV7-9	CASSQTGYEQYF
TRBJ1-1	15	TRBV7-2	CASSRSGQMNTEAFF
TRBJ1-1	13	TRBV28	CASSQNPATEAFF
TRBJ2-7	15	TRBV7-2	CASSLRPGTGPEQYF
TRBJ1-1	11	TRBV5-1	CASIEGIEAFF
TRBJ1-6	15	TRBV5-1	CASSAGQGNNSPLHF
TRBJ1-5	14	TRBV2	CASSLSGMGQPQHF
TRBJ1-6	15	TRBV5-1	CASSQEGTANSPLHF